Below, 20 T cell receptor beta chains from the same sample are listed, as sequenced in a study of T cell repertoires in cytomegalovirus infection. TCRdb re-called the reads with MiXCR, one entry per CDR3 protein. The data show some 800,000 distinct CDR3 sequences, 25% to 30% seen once. Their target antigens are unknown. This material consisted of cultured CD8+ T cells from PBMCs, taken from culture after CMV antigen stimulation. The receptors originated from a human donor in good health (CMV status not recorded). Some clones in this sample may be carry-over from other donors' samples.

This clonotype was counted only a few times. This rearrangement joins TRBV27 to TRBJ2-1; TRBD1 matches 10 bases. CDR1 and CDR2 (germline): MNHEY, SMNVEV (reference sequence). J lost 3 bases, V lost 8 bases, and 7 bases had no gene match. The CDR3 sequence is 15 residues long. CDR3 in amino acids: CASGPGTGVYNEQFF. The DNA for the CDR3 is TGTGCCAGCGGCCCCGGGACAGGGGTCTACAATGAGCAGTTCTTC.

The chain combines TRBV7-9 with TRBJ2-5; 8 nucleotides match TRBD2. Trimming took 11 bases from V and 2 from J; bases not matched to a gene: 10. This CDR3 is built from 14 residues. The germline V gene encodes CDR1 SEHNR and CDR2 FQNEAQ (reference sequence). The CDR3: CADRPSGGQETQYF. DNA for the CDR3: TGTGCCGACCGACCTTCGGGGGGGCAAGAGACCCAGTACTTC.

In its sample, this clonotype was seen many times. The rearrangement links TRBV7-8 to TRBJ2-1; 8 bases match TRBD2. V trimming: 2 bases; J trimming: 10 bases; junction bases outside the gene matches: 16. CDR1 is SGHVS and CDR2 is FQNEAQ in the germline V gene. This CDR3 contains 17 residues. The CDR3 DNA reads as TGTGCCAGCAGCTTATTCAGCGGGGGCCCTGCAAGGGGGGAGCAGTTCTTC. Translation: CASSLFSGGPARGEQFF.

This clonotype has a count of ten or more. An end of the junction differs from the germline gene, which may be a read error. The rearrangement joins TRBV7-2 to TRBJ2-3, with D unclear. CDR1 is SGHTA, CDR2 FQGNSA, per germline. CDR3 length: 15 amino acids. CDR3 nucleotides: TGTGCCAGCACCTTAGGGTTTAGAAGCACAGATACGCAGTATTTT. It translates to CASTLGFRSTDTQYF.

The chain joins TRBV18 to TRBJ2-7; D is perhaps TRBD2 (5 bases). From germline, CDR1 is KGHSH and CDR2 LQKENI. CDR3 length equals 17 residues. Trimming cost V 1 base and J 0 bases, with 16 bases left between them. Here the CDR3 reads CASSPRPPQGSSYEQYV. DNA of the CDR3: TGTGCCAGCTCACCACGACCCCCACAAGGGAGCTCCTACGAGCAGTACGTC.

The CDR3 coding sequence is TGTGCCACCAGCAGAGATGCTTGGAACCACGAGCAGTACGTC. The encoded protein is CATSRDAWNHEQYV. The rearrangement uses TRBV15 and TRBJ2-7, with D uncertain. V lost 0 bases and J lost 5, with 11 bases in between. CDR1 and CDR2 (germline): LNHNV, YYDKDF (reference sequence). This CDR3 has 14 residues.

Here the CDR3 DNA reads TGTGCCAGCAGTTTGGGAACAAATACGCAGTATTTT. Translation gives CASSLGTNTQYF. The chain combines TRBV12-3 or TRBV12-4 with TRBJ2-3; D gene ambiguous. The CDR3 spans 12 residues. Trimming cost V 3 bases and J 7 bases, with 8 bases left between them.

This clonotype was seen only a few times. V usage is TRBV6-2 or TRBV6-3 and J usage is TRBJ2-7, with 7 bases aligning to TRBD1. Trimming at V came to 8 bases and at J to 2 bases, leaving 6 bases not matched to a gene. Germline V CDR1 and CDR2: MNHEY, SVGEGT. CDR3 size: 13 residues. CDR3 residues: CASAFQGAYEQYV. As DNA, the CDR3 is TGTGCCAGCGCTTTTCAGGGGGCCTACGAGCAGTACGTC.

The chain couples TRBV20-1 to TRBJ1-5; 8 nucleotides agree with TRBD1. V dropped 0 bases and J dropped 2; count of bases not matched to a gene: 9. The CDR3 has 17 residues. Germline V gene lookup returns CDR1 DFQATT and CDR2 SNEGSKA (reference sequence). CDR3 nucleotides: TGCAGTGCTAGAGATCGTTCAGGGGGCCCCGGCAATCAGCCCCAGCATTTT. It specifies CSARDRSGGPGNQPQHF.

This clonotype came up many times. This chain joins TRBV10-3 and TRBJ2-5; perhaps D is TRBD1 or TRBD2 (5 bases each). CDR3 length equals 13 residues. Between the trimmed V and J ends, which lost 7 bases and 5 bases, there was a span of 14 bases. The germline gives CDR1 ENHRY, CDR2 SYGVKD. The CDR3 protein is CAIKSGDRETQYF. The CDR3 DNA is TGTGCCATCAAATCCGGGGACCGGGAGACCCAGTACTTC.

The table lists this clonotype with a count of one. The rearrangement links TRBV7-9 to TRBJ1-1; 10 nucleotides align to TRBD1. V lost 7 bases to trimming and J lost 5 bases; unmatched junction nucleotides: 7. The germline gives CDR1 SEHNR, CDR2 FQNEAQ (reference sequence). The CDR3 is 14 amino acids. CDR3 amino acids: CASISGTGVTEAFF. As DNA, the CDR3 is TGTGCCAGCATCTCCGGGACAGGGGTGACTGAAGCTTTCTTT.

This clonotype was recorded only once. This may arise from a read error, as a much more abundant clone is one base away. The chain carries TRBV7-2 and TRBJ1-5, with D maybe TRBD1 (5 bases). Germline V gives CDR1 SGHTA, CDR2 FQGNSA. The CDR3 has 15 residues. V was shortened by 4 bases and J by 0 bases, with 10 bases between the two germline ends. CDR3: CASSCGHFSNQPQHF. The CDR3, as DNA: TGTGCCAGCAGCTGTGGACACTTTAGCAATCAGCCCCAGCATTTT.

The genes are TRBV20-1 and TRBJ1-1, with 8 positions matching TRBD1. Germline-derived CDR1 and CDR2 are DFQATT and SNEGSKA (reference sequence). This CDR3 is built from 16 residues. V was clipped by 5 bases and J by 4 bases; unmatched bases: 15. For the CDR3, the DNA is TGCAGTGCTCATCGACGGACAGGGCCTTGGAGCACTGAAGCTTTCTTT. Encoded protein: CSAHRRTGPWSTEAFF.

This sequence joins TRBV7-2 and TRBJ2-7; weak D call: TRBD2 (5 bases). V was shortened by 1 base and J by 5 bases, with 18 bases between the two germline ends. The CDR3 runs 16 residues. The germline CDR1 and CDR2 sequences are SGHTA and FQGNSA. The CDR3 region has the DNA TGTGCCAGCAGCTTAGAGCCGGGAAACGCGGAGGACGAGCAGTACTTC. Translating gives CASSLEPGNAEDEQYF. Using reference TRBV7-2 and TRBJ2-7 for the parts outside the CDR3, the full variable domain is GAGVSQSPSNKVTEKGKDVELRCDPISGHTALYWYRQSLGQGLEFLIYFQGNSAPDKSGLPSDRFSAERTGGSVSTLTIQRTQQEDSAVYLCASSLEPGNAEDEQYFGPGTRLTVT.

In its sample, this clonotype was seen many times. J is TRBJ2-5 and V is TRBV7-2; D possibly corresponds to TRBD2 (5 bases). The length of the CDR3 is 15 residues. CDR1 is SGHTA, CDR2 FQGNSA, per germline. Trimming took off 5 bases at V and 5 bases at J, with 18 bases between the two ends. The CDR3, as DNA: TGTGCCAGCAGCAGAGGACTCCGGGTGGGTGAGACCCAGTACTTC. This sequence encodes CASSRGLRVGETQYF.

The CDR3 coding sequence is TGCGCCAGCAGCCAAGATGTGGGGGGGCAATCTTTCTTT. Its protein product is CASSQDVGGQSFF. The J gene is TRBJ1-1, the V gene TRBV4-1; TRBD1 is a possible D gene (6 bases). CDR1 MGHRA and CDR2 YSYEKL come from the germline V gene. The CDR3 runs to 13 residues. Trimming removed 0 bases at V and 12 bases at J, with 14 bases between.

The V and J genes are TRBV4-1 and TRBJ2-1; D assignment may be TRBD1 or TRBD2 (5 bases each). CDR1 and CDR2 (germline): MGHRA, YSYEKL. This CDR3 contains 15 residues. Trimming shortened V by 4 bases and J by 6 bases, and 16 bases separated the two germline ends. This chain's CDR3 is CASSRRDVKSNEQFF. The CDR3 DNA reads as TGCGCCAGCAGCCGCAGGGACGTGAAGTCCAATGAGCAGTTCTTC.

The chain couples TRBV5-4 to TRBJ2-7, with 10 positions matching TRBD1. Germline V CDR1 and CDR2: SGHNT, YYREEE (reference sequence). V trimming: 3 bases; J trimming: 5 bases; junction bases outside the gene matches: 5. The CDR3 runs 14 residues. The CDR3 nucleotides are TGTGCCAGCAGCTCGACAGGGGGCCGCGACGAGCAGTACTTC. It translates to CASSSTGGRDEQYF.

This clonotype has a handful of counts. The genes are TRBV4-1 and TRBJ1-5; no definite D call. V lost 0 bases to trimming and J lost 0 bases, with 9 bases between them. This CDR3 has 16 amino acids. Germline V gene lookup returns CDR1 MGHRA and CDR2 YSYEKL. The CDR3 here is CASSQERFDSNQPQHF. The CDR3 DNA sequence: TGCGCCAGCAGCCAAGAACGCTTCGATAGCAATCAGCCCCAGCATTTT.

This clonotype was counted at least ten times. The gene calls are TRBV7-8 and TRBJ1-5; no clear D. The CDR3 totals 13 residues. With 8 bases removed from V and 5 bases from J, the gap between germline ends came to 13 bases. Germline assignment: CDR1 SGHVS and CDR2 FQNEAQ. The CDR3 nucleotides read TGTGCCAGCTCCTTAGATGGGTATCAGCCCCAGCATTTT. This codes for CASSLDGYQPQHF.